These T cell receptor beta chains were read from a single sample in a study of control samples from healthy donors and cancer patients. Generated by immunoSEQ multiplex PCR, the TCRdb table keeps only in-frame clones and is missing some. The sample contains roughly 23,000 clones, about 83% of which appear only once. The sample consisted of PBMCs. The receptors originated from a man aged 55 to 70 with head and neck cancer. Each CDR3 is given with its conserved first and last residue. The D gene is left open where the match is weak. Clone size appears in some rows only: once, few, many, or a class for an expanded clone.

D	size	V	J	CDR3	DNA
NA	NA	TRBV7-2	TRBJ1-6	CASSLKGWVNSPLHF	TGTGCCAGCAGCTTAAAGGGGTGGGTTAATTCACCCCTCCACTTT
TRBD1	NA	TRBV7-2	TRBJ1-6	CASSLVEAHRGSPLHF	TGTGCCAGCAGCTTAGTCGAAGCCCACAGGGGCTCACCCCTCCACTTT
NA	NA	TRBV5-1	TRBJ1-1	CASSLGATYEAFF	TGCGCCAGCAGCTTAGGGGCTACATACGAAGCTTTCTTT
NA	NA	TRBV9	TRBJ2-7	CASSPRGLGPYEQYF	TGTGCCAGCAGCCCTCGGGGACTCGGCCCTTACGAGCAGTACTTC
NA	once	TRBV3-1/TRBV3-2	TRBJ1-2	CASSQDNYFYGYTF	TGTGCCAGCAGCCAAGACAACTATTTCTATGGCTACACCTTC
NA	NA	TRBV19	TRBJ1-1	CASTSRRTNTEAFF	TGTGCCAGTACCTCGCGGCGGACGAACACTGAAGCTTTCTTT
TRBD1	once	TRBV12-5	TRBJ1-2	CASAPPRDRTYGYTF	TGTGCTAGTGCCCCTCCCCGGGACAGGACATATGGCTACACCTTC
NA	few	TRBV7-9	TRBJ1-2	CASMGKGPDYGYTF	TGTGCCAGCATGGGTAAGGGACCGGACTATGGCTACACCTTC
TRBD2	NA	TRBV19	TRBJ2-1	CASSIAGGGNEQFF	TGTGCCAGTAGTATTGCGGGAGGGGGAAATGAGCAGTTCTTC
NA	NA	TRBV13	TRBJ2-2	CASSFPTGELFF	TGTGCCAGCAGCTTCCCCACCGGGGAGCTGTTTTTT
NA	NA	TRBV29-1	TRBJ2-6	CSVRDPSGANVLTF	TGCAGCGTCCGTGACCCCTCTGGGGCCAACGTCCTGACTTTC
NA	NA	TRBV27	TRBJ2-3	CASRTGWDPLPQYF	TGTGCCAGCAGGACGGGTTGGGATCCCCTTCCGCAGTATTTT
NA	NA	TRBV12-3/TRBV12-4	TRBJ1-1	CASSGFLNTEAFF	TGTGCCAGCAGCGGATTCCTTAACACTGAAGCTTTCTTT
NA	NA	TRBV19	TRBJ1-1	CASSRYTEAFF	TGTGCCAGTTCCCGCTACACTGAAGCTTTCTTT
TRBD2	NA	TRBV6-4	TRBJ2-1	CASSDSASGFSYNEQFF	TGTGCCAGCAGTGACTCGGCTAGCGGGTTCTCCTACAATGAGCAGTTCTTC
TRBD2	NA	TRBV19	TRBJ2-1	CASSSSGAGAFRNEQFF	TGTGCCAGCAGCTCTTCCGGAGCGGGAGCGTTTCGGAATGAGCAGTTCTTC
TRBD2	few	TRBV19	TRBJ2-5	CASSISLAGGPGSETQYF	TGTGCCAGTAGTATCTCTCTAGCGGGAGGGCCCGGTAGTGAGACCCAGTACTTC